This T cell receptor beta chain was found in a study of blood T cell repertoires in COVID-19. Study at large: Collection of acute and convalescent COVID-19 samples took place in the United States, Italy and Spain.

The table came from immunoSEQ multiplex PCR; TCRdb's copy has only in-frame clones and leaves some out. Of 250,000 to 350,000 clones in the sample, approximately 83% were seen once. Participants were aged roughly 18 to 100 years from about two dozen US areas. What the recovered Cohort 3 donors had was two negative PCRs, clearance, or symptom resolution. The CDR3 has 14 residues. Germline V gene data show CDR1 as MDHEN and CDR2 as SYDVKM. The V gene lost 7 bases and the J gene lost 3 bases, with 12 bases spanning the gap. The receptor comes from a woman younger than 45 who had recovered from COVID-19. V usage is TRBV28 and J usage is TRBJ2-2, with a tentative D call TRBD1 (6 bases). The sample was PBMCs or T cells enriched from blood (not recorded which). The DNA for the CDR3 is TGTGCCAGCAATCGGGACACCGACACCGGGGAGCTGTTTTTT. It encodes CASNRDTDTGELFF.